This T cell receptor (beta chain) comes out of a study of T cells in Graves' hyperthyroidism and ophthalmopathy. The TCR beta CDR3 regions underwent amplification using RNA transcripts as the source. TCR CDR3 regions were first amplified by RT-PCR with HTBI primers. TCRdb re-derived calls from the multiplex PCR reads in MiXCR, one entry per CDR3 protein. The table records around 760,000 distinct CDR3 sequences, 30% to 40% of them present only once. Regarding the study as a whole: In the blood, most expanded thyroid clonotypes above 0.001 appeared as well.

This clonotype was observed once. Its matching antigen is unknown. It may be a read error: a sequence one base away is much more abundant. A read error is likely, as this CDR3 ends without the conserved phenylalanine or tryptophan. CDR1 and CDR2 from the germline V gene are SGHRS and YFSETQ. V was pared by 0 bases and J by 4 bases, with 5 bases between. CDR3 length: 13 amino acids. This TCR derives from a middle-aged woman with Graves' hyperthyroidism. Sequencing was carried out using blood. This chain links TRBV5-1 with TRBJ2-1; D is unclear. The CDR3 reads CASSLDGYNEQFL. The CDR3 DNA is TGCGCCAGCAGCTTGGACGGGTACAATGAGCAGTTCCTC.